These T cell receptor beta chains were read from a single sample in a study of blood T cells in healthy people across ages. TCRdb re-derived calls from the 5' RACE reads in MiXCR, one entry per CDR3 protein. The table includes about a million distinct CDR3 sequences, around two fifths detected once. Sequencing input: blood. The receptors derive from a man aged 18 to 35 in good health. Each CDR3 is given with its conserved first and last residue. D genes are given only for firm matches. Clone size is given for some rows only: seen once, a few or many times, or a class if the clone is expanded.

abundance	v_gene	d_gene	j_gene	CDR3aa	CDR3nt
-	TRBV6-2/TRBV6-3	-	TRBJ2-5	CASRPGQFQETQYF	TGTGCCAGCAGACCCGGACAGTTCCAAGAGACCCAGTACTTC
-	TRBV5-1	-	TRBJ1-1	CASSLGRGGTNTEAFF	TGCGCCAGCAGCTTGGGACGCGGGGGTACGAACACTGAAGCTTTCTTT
-	TRBV3-1	-	TRBJ2-7	CASSQLPRSYEQYF	TGTGCCAGCAGCCAACTCCCTAGATCCTACGAGCAGTACTTC
many	TRBV10-3	TRBD1	TRBJ1-2	CAITPGQGLNYGYTF	TGTGCCATCACTCCCGGACAGGGGCTTAACTATGGCTACACCTTC
few	TRBV20-1	TRBD1	TRBJ1-2	CSAEGTGSYGYTF	TGCAGTGCCGAAGGGACAGGGAGCTATGGCTACACCTTC
-	TRBV4-2	-	TRBJ1-3	CASSPNHYVETGNTIYF	TGTGCCAGCAGCCCGAATCATTATGTCGAAACTGGAAACACCATATATTTT
many	TRBV6-2/TRBV6-3	-	TRBJ2-7	CASSYGNSYEQYF	TGTGCCAGCAGTTACGGGAACTCCTACGAGCAGTACTTC
-	TRBV12-3/TRBV12-4	-	TRBJ2-5	CASSPDLGGAETQYF	TGTGCCAGCAGCCCCGATTTAGGGGGTGCGGAGACCCAGTACTTC
-	TRBV7-9	-	TRBJ1-2	CASSNTLAGYGYTF	TGTGCCAGCAGCAACACGCTCGCCGGATATGGCTACACCTTC
-	TRBV7-9	TRBD1	TRBJ1-5	CASSLGTGWGTQPQHF	TGTGCCAGCAGCTTAGGGACAGGGTGGGGGACCCAGCCCCAGCATTTT
-	TRBV7-2	TRBD1	TRBJ1-2	CASSLGIQGGGYTF	TGTGCCAGCAGCTTAGGAATCCAGGGGGGCGGCTACACCTTC
many	TRBV7-9	TRBD1	TRBJ1-2	CASSSRGQNYGYTF	TGTGCCAGCAGCTCCAGGGGGCAGAACTATGGCTACACCTTC
-	TRBV4-1	-	TRBJ1-5	CASSQDFVENSGTGRLSQHF	TGCGCCAGCAGCCAAGATTTTGTAGAGAATTCAGGGACTGGCAGGTTGTCCCAGCATTTT
-	TRBV12-3/TRBV12-4	-	TRBJ2-7	CASSFSRAYEQYF	TGTGCCAGCAGTTTCAGCAGGGCCTACGAGCAGTACTTC
-	TRBV2	-	TRBJ1-2	CASRKEGCGYTF	TGTGCCAGCAGGAAGGAGGGTTGTGGCTACACCTTC
few	TRBV5-6	-	TRBJ1-1	CATATGPNTEAFF	TGTGCCACCGCGACAGGTCCGAACACTGAAGCTTTCTTT
many	TRBV12-3/TRBV12-4	-	TRBJ2-4	CASSSQQGWGDIQYF	TGTGCCAGCAGTTCCCAACAGGGATGGGGGGACATTCAGTACTTC
-	TRBV28	-	TRBJ2-5	CASSLYGLGETQYF	TGTGCCAGCAGTTTATATGGGTTAGGAGAGACCCAGTACTTC
-	TRBV29-1	-	TRBJ2-5	CSVEIPPHDGQYF	TGCAGCGTTGAAATCCCCCCACACGACGGGCAGTACTTC
-	TRBV7-2	-	TRBJ2-2	CASSYTTGNTGELFF	TGTGCCAGCAGCTACACGACCGGTAACACCGGGGAGCTGTTTTTT
-	TRBV25-1	-	TRBJ2-7	CASSDAATYEQYF	TGTGCCAGCAGTGACGCCGCCACCTACGAGCAGTACTTC